Sequencing of this T cell receptor beta chain was carried out in a study of OX40 agonist ivuxolimab in advanced cancers. The overall study: A partial response was reached by three patients: one with hepatocellular carcinoma and two with cutaneous melanoma. Study-level results: It was also the case that some nonresponders had low normalized T-cell clonal expansion. Doses of 0.1 to 3.0 mg/kg were accompanied by clonal expansion of CD4+ and CD8+ blood T cells by week 6.

Clones were read by immunoSEQ multiplex PCR, and TCRdb kept only the in-frame ones, dropping some. Among tens of thousands of clones, around 84% were seen once, and the ten largest hold 1.5% to 2%. A history of autoimmune disease or systemic immunosuppression excluded patients. J lost 5 bases, V lost 5 bases, and 7 bases had no gene match. The germline CDR1 and CDR2 sequences are MNHEY and SVGAGI. This CDR3 region has 14 residues. In regard to this clone: The antigen is unknown.

The sequenced sample was CD4+ or CD8+ T cells sorted from blood, obtained in a trial of the OX40 agonist ivuxolimab. The sequence was obtained from an adult with an advanced solid tumor such as melanoma, head and neck, liver or kidney cancer. V gene TRBV6-5 combines with J gene TRBJ2-7; 9 bases line up with TRBD2. The chain's CDR3 is CASSRSGSNHEQYF. The CDR3 nucleotides are TGTGCCAGCAGTCGTAGCGGGAGCAACCACGAGCAGTACTTC.